This passage covers 9 T cell receptor beta chains from one sample sequenced in a study of blood T cell repertoires in COVID-19. Clones were sequenced by immunoSEQ multiplex PCR, and TCRdb holds only the in-frame ones, with some missing. This repertoire shows more than 110,000 clones, over 75% found once; its top ten account for 2.5% to 3.5%. Sequenced material: PBMCs or T cells enriched from blood (not recorded which). These receptor sequences come from a woman aged 45-60 years who had recovered from COVID-19.

The chain joins TRBV20-1 to TRBJ1-2; no clear D. V lost 7 bases to trimming and J lost 10 bases, with 13 bases between them. This CDR3 comprises 10 residues. CDR1 is DFQATT, CDR2 SNEGSKA, per germline (reference sequence). The CDR3 loop is CSVQSGNYTF. In nucleotides, the CDR3 is TGCAGTGTCCAAAGCGGCAACTACACCTTC.

The rearrangement uses TRBV9 and TRBJ2-5; D is uncertain. Germline V gene sequence: CDR1 SGDLS, CDR2 YYNGEE. Trimming removed 0 bases from V and 2 bases from J, with 5 bases in between. There are 13 residues in the CDR3. The CDR3, as DNA: TGTGCCAGCAGCGTAGATAGTCAAGAGACCCAGTACTTC. Translating gives CASSVDSQETQYF.

This clone occurred many times. The rearrangement joins TRBV7-9 to TRBJ2-7; 10 bases fit TRBD1. V trimming: 5 bases; J trimming: 5 bases; junction bases outside the gene matches: 9. CDR1 SEHNR and CDR2 FQNEAQ come from the germline V gene (reference sequence). The CDR3 is 15 residues long. CDR3 amino acids: CASSMTGGAGDEQYF. The CDR3 DNA reads as TGTGCCAGCAGCATGACAGGGGGCGCAGGCGACGAGCAGTACTTC.

This rearrangement joins TRBV6-5 to TRBJ1-2; a possible D gene is TRBD1 (5 bases). The V gene lost 7 bases and the J gene lost 5 bases, with 14 bases spanning the gap. The length of the CDR3 is 13 residues. The germline gives CDR1 MNHEY, CDR2 SVGAGI. CDR3: CASTLGGGYGYTF. As DNA, the CDR3 is TGTGCCAGCACCCTCGGGGGGGGGTATGGCTACACCTTC.

This clone was recorded a few times. The gene calls are TRBV5-4 and TRBJ1-3; no reliable D call. This CDR3 contains 15 residues. The V end lost 0 bases, the J end lost 0 bases, and 7 bases lay between the germline ends. Per the germline V gene, CDR1 is SGHNT and CDR2 is YYREEE (reference sequence). CDR3 sequence reads: CASSLDSISGNTIYF. The CDR3 coding sequence is TGTGCCAGCAGCTTGGACAGTATCTCTGGAAACACCATATATTTT.

The chain employs TRBV14 and TRBJ1-1; D is unresolved. Germline loops: CDR1 SGHDN, CDR2 FVKESK. V was pared by 4 bases and J by 5 bases, with 11 bases between. This CDR3 comprises 13 residues. The CDR3 here is CASSPRTGTEAFF. The DNA for the CDR3 is TGTGCCAGCAGCCCTCGGACTGGGACTGAAGCTTTCTTT.

Written as DNA, the CDR3 is TGTGCCAGCAGTCTAACCCCCGGGACAGGCTACGAGCAGTACTTC. Protein sequence: CASSLTPGTGYEQYF. The chain employs TRBV27 and TRBJ2-7, with TRBD1 matching 8 bases. V lost 5 bases, J lost 3 bases, and 9 bases stayed unmatched. The CDR3 extends over 15 amino acids. Germline V gene lookup returns CDR1 MNHEY and CDR2 SMNVEV (reference sequence).

The V gene is TRBV5-1, the J gene TRBJ2-7, with D possibly TRBD2 on 6 matching bases. The germline gives CDR1 SGHRS, CDR2 YFSETQ. Trimming removed 3 bases from V and 3 bases from J, with 13 bases in between. The CDR3 is 14 residues long. The CDR3 sequence is CASSYGTANYEQYF. The CDR3 nucleotides are TGCGCCAGCAGCTACGGGACTGCCAACTACGAGCAGTACTTC.

The chain combines TRBV27 with TRBJ2-1; TRBD2 matches at 11 bases. Looked up from germline, CDR1 is MNHEY and CDR2 is SMNVEV (reference sequence). The J segment lost 8 bases and the V segment lost 10 bases, leaving 10 bases of the junction unmatched. The CDR3 is 14 amino acids. CDR3 in DNA: TGTGCCACCTCGCTGACTAGCGGGACGTATGAGCAGTTCTTC. Translated, it gives CATSLTSGTYEQFF.